This T cell receptor beta chain was obtained from a study of cytomegalovirus exposure and HLA in healthy donors. With 0 bases removed from V and 7 bases from J, the gap between germline ends came to 24 bases. CDR3 length: 18 residues. Germline values: CDR1 MGHRA, CDR2 YSYEKL. Clones were sequenced by immunoSEQ multiplex PCR, and TCRdb holds only the in-frame ones, with some missing. The table has a few hundred thousand clones, 80% to 90% seen once; the top ten hold 0.9% to 1.1%. Study-level results: Testing in vitro showed three CMV-associated chains specific for CMV antigens.

In regard to this clone: Its antigen remains unknown.

The clonotype was recovered from a woman aged 18 to 35 in good health and CMV-seronegative. Sequenced material: PBMCs. The chain recombines TRBV4-1 with TRBJ1-2; no firm D call. In DNA form, the CDR3 reads TGCGCCAGCAGCCAAGATCATTTGGCGGCGAAGACTCCCCCTGGCTACACCTTC. Its protein is CASSQDHLAAKTPPGYTF.